This paragraph covers one TCR beta chain sequence. The sample holds one count of this clone. Its cognate antigen has yet to be identified. One base away there is no much larger clone; base qualities are not given. This sample stems from a study of T cells in localized non-small cell lung cancer (TCRdb year 2020). General notes on the study: T cell repertoires of approximately 250 early-stage NSCLC patients were analyzed, with tumors being compared against uninvolved tumor-adjacent lungs. The cohort consisted of roughly 240 treatment-naive NSCLC patients whose localized lung tumors had been resected. Of the NSCLC patients, about 130 were male and about a hundred were female, and the mean age was approximately 64 years.

On the study overall, not on this receptor specifically: Since the design was exploratory, TCR variables were selected using unadjusted p-values with no false-discovery rate correction. A median of 57 of the top 100 tumor clones turned up in the paired uninvolved adjacent lung, and approximately 30 of those clones also ranked among the top 100 of that same adjacent lung. The highest T cell clonality was observed in uninvolved tumor-adjacent lung, where clonality exceeded that of tumor, suggesting that antigenic responses were more focused in uninvolved tumor-adjacent lung. Longer overall survival was associated with higher T cell density in blood, whereas shorter survival was associated with higher clonality in adjacent lung. Because multi-region sequencing of the tumors was not done, intratumor heterogeneity could not be ruled out.

CDR1 SEHNR and CDR2 FQNEAQ are derived from the germline V gene (reference sequence). From the cysteine up to the phenylalanine, the CDR3 has a length of 17 residues. CDR3 DNA is the only sequence kept; it has 51 bases, read in frame from the first base. V has 3 bases trimmed and J has 1 base trimmed; junction bases matching no gene number 6. TCR beta CDR3 regions were sequenced from DNA using the immunoSEQ Assay. The source study handled its data this way. To compute T cell density, TCR beta template counts were normalized to usable DNA, which was estimated by amplifying housekeeping genes. Richness was estimated using the preseqR package, with extrapolation to 400,000 templates for PBMC samples and to 120,000 templates for tissue samples. Clonality was defined as one minus Pielou's evenness. Tissue-enriched TCRs were identified through differential abundance testing performed on productive amino-acid clonotypes, with a minimum total count of 5 and an alpha of 0.1. Repertoire overlap between compartments was quantified with the Jaccard Index and Morisita Overlap Index. TCR beta CDR3s were clustered by GLIPH together with public tetramer-defined viral CDR3s, and at least three viral sequences plus V-gene enrichment were required for viral motifs. TCRdb took over this immuneACCESS table, retaining in-frame rearrangements with V and J assigned. Such tables are incomplete; in checked studies, under half of the missing clones stem from an unresolved V gene, and the remainder is unexplained. That table furnishes V, J and clone size, whereas the DNA furnished D and trimming. This sample has about 19,000 clones in its table, and just over 90% of those were observed once. The biggest ten clones account for roughly 4% of the sample.

At diagnosis, tumor, uninvolved tumor-adjacent lung and peripheral blood were collected and then preserved as a mix of FFPE and fresh-frozen material. For TCR repertoire profiling, blood samples were analyzed as peripheral blood mononuclear cells. The input for sequencing was peripheral blood, taken before any cancer treatment. This receptor was taken from a male donor aged 60 or over with stage I squamous cell lung carcinoma. The rearrangement combines TRBV7-9 with TRBJ1-4; 9 bases in between match TRBD1. This receptor has the CDR3 CASSFQPGQGTNEKLFF. The nucleotides are TGTGCCAGCAGCTTCCAACCGGGACAGGGAACTAATGAAAAACTGTTTTTT.